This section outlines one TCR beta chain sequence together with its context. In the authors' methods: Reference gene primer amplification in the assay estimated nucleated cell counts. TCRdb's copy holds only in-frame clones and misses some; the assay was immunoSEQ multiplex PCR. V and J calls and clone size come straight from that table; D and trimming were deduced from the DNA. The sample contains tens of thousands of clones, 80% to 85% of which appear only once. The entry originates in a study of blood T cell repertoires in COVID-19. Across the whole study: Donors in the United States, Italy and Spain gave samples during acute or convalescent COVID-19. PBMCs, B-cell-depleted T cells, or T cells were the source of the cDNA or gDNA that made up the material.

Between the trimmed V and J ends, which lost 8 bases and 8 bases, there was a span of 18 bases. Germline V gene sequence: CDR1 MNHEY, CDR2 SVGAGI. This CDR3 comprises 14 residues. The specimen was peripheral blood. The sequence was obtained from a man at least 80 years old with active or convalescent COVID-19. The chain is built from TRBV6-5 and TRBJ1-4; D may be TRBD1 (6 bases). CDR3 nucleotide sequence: TGTGCCAGCCGGGGGCGGGGGGCAGAAGAAAAACTGTTTTTT. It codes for CASRGRGAEEKLFF.